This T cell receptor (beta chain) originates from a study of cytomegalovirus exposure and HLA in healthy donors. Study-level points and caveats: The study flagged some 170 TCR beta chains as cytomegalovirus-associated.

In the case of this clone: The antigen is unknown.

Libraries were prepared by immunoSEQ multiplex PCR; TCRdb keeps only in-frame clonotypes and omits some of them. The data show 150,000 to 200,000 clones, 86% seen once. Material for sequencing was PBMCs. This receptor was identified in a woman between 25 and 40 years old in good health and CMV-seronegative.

CDR3 amino acids: CASSEGTPDTQYF. DNA for the CDR3: TGTGCCAGCAGCGAGGGTACCCCCGATACGCAGTATTTT. The V and J genes are TRBV6-5 and TRBJ2-3; D is possibly TRBD2 (5 bases). Germline V gene data show CDR1 as MNHEY and CDR2 as SVGAGI. V was clipped by 6 bases and J by 6 bases, with 13 bases between them. This CDR3 comprises 13 residues.